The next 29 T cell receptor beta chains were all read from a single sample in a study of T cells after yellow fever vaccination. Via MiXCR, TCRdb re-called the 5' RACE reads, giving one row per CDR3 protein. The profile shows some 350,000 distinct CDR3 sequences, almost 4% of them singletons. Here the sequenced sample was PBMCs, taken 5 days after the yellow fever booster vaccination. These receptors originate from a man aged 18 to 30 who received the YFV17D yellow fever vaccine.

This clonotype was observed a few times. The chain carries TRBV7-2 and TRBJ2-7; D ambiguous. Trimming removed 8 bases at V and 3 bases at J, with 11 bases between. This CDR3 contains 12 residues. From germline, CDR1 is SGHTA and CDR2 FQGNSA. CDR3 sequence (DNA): TGTGCCAGCGCTGCTGGGGTCTACGAGCAGTACGTC. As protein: CASAAGVYEQYV.

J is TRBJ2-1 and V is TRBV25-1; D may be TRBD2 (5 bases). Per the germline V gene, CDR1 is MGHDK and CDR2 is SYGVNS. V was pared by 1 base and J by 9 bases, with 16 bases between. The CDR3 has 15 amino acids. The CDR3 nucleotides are TGTGCCAGCAGTGAATCTGGGAGTAGCTTGGGTGAGCAGTTCTTC. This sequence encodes CASSESGSSLGEQFF.

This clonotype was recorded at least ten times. The CDR3 loop is CASSLSSNGGGYTF. Here the CDR3 DNA reads TGTGCCAGCAGCCTCTCGTCAAACGGAGGCGGCTACACCTTC. The J gene is TRBJ1-2, the V gene TRBV5-5; no definite D call. CDR3 length: 14 amino acids. The V end was cut by 4 bases, the J end by 8 bases, with 18 bases between. CDR1 and CDR2 from the germline V gene are SGHKS and YYEKEE (reference sequence).

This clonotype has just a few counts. The CDR3 DNA reads as TGCAGTGCTAGAGGTCTAGCGGTAGACGATACGCAGTATTTT. Its translation is CSARGLAVDDTQYF. V and J are TRBV20-1 and TRBJ2-3, with 7 bases identical to TRBD2. The CDR3 totals 14 residues. The germline CDR1 and CDR2 sequences are DFQATT and SNEGSKA (reference sequence). The trim removed 1 base at V and 6 bases at J, leaving 7 bases unmatched.

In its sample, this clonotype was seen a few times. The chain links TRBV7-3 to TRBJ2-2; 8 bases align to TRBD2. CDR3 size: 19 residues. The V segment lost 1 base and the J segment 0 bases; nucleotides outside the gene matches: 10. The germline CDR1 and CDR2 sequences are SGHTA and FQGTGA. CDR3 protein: CASSLRGAGGPPNTGELFF. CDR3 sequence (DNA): TGTGCCAGCAGCTTAAGGGGTGCGGGGGGCCCTCCGAACACCGGGGAGCTGTTTTTT.

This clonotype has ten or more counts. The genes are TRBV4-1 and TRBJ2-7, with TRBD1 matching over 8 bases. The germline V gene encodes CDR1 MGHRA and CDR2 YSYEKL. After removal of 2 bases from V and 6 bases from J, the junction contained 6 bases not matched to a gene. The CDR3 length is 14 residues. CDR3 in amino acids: CASSQTWDRREQYF. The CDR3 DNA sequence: TGCGCCAGCAGCCAAACCTGGGACAGGCGCGAGCAGTACTTC.

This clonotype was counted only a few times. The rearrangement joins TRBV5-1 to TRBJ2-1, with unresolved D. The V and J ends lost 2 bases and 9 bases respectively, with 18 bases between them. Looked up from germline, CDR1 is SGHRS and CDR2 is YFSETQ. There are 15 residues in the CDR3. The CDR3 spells CASSFVWGYVGEQFF. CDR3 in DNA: TGCGCCAGCAGCTTTGTCTGGGGATACGTAGGTGAGCAGTTCTTC.

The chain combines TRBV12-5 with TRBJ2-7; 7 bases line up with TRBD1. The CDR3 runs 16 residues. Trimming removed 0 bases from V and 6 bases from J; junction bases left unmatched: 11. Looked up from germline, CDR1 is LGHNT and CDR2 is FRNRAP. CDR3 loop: CASGLVVTGLAGEQYF. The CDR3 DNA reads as TGTGCTAGTGGTTTGGTTGTGACAGGGTTAGCAGGCGAGCAGTACTTC.

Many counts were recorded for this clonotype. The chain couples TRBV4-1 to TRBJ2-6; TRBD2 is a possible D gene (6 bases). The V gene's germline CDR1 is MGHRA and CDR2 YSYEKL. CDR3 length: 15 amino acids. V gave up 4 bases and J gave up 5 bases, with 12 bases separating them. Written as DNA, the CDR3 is TGCGCCAGCAGCCCCACCGGGGGATGGGCCAACGTCCTGACTTTC. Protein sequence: CASSPTGGWANVLTF.

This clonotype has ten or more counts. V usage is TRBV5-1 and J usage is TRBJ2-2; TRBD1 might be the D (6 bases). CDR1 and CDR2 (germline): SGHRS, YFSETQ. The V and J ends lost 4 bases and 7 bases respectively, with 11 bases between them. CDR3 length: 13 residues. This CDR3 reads CASSQQGGGELFF. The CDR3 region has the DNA TGCGCCAGCAGCCAACAGGGCGGCGGGGAGCTGTTTTTT. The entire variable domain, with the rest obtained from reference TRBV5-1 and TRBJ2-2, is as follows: KAGVTQTPRYLIKTRGQQVTLSCSPISGHRSVSWYQQTPGQGLQFLFEYFSETQRNKGNFPGRFSGRQFSNSRSEMNVSTLELGDSALYLCASSQQGGGELFFGEGSRLTVL.

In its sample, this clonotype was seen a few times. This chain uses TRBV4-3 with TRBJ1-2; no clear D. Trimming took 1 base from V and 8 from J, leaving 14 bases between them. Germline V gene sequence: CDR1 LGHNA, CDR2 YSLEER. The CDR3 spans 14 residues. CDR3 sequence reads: CASSQVSVKRGYTF. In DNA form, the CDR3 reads TGCGCCAGCAGCCAAGTCTCGGTGAAACGGGGCTACACCTTC.

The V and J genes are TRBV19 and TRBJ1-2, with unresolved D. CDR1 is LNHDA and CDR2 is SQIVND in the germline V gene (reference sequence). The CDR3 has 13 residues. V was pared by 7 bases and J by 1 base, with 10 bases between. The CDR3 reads CASNTQDNYGYTF. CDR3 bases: TGTGCCAGTAATACCCAGGATAACTATGGCTACACCTTC.

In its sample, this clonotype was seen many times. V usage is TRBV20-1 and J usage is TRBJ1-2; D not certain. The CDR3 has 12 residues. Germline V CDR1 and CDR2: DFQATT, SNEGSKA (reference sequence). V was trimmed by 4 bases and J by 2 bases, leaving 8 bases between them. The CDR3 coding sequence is TGCAGTGCTACCCTACCGAACTATGGCTACACCTTC. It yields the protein CSATLPNYGYTF.

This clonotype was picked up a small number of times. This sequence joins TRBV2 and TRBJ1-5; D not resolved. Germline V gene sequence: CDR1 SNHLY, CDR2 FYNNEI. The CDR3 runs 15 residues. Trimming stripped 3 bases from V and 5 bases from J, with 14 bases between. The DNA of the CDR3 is TGTGCCAGCAGTGACCGTCCTGCGGCTTATCAGCCCCAGCATTTT. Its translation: CASSDRPAAYQPQHF.

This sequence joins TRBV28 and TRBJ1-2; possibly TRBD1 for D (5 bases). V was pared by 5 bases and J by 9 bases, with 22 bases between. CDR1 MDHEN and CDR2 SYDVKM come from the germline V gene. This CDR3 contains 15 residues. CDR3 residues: CASSPRDFYMVSYTF. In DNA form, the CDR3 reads TGTGCCAGCAGTCCCCGGGACTTCTATATGGTGAGCTACACCTTC.

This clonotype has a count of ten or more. The CDR3 reads CASSPGVSTDTQYF. The DNA for the CDR3 is TGTGCCAGCAGTCCCGGGGTGAGCACAGATACGCAGTATTTT. The V gene is TRBV12-3 or TRBV12-4, the J gene TRBJ2-3, with D possibly matching TRBD2 (5 bases). This CDR3 comprises 14 residues. Trimming stripped 5 bases from V and 0 bases from J, with 9 bases between.

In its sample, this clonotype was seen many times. The CDR3 here is CASSLGTKNTGELFF. The CDR3 DNA follows: TGTGCCAGCAGCTTAGGGACTAAGAACACCGGGGAGCTGTTTTTT. The chain carries TRBV7-8 and TRBJ2-2, with D tentatively TRBD2 (6 bases). This CDR3 has 15 amino acids. Trimming stripped 1 base from V and 1 base from J, with 7 bases between. The germline CDR1 and CDR2 sequences are SGHVS and FQNEAQ.

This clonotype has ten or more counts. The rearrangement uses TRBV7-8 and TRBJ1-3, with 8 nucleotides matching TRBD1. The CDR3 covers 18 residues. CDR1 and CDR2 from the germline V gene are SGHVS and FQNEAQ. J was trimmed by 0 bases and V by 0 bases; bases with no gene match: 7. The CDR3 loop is CASSLARDRKSSGNTIYF. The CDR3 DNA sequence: TGTGCCAGCAGCTTAGCGCGGGACAGGAAAAGCTCTGGAAACACCATATATTTT.

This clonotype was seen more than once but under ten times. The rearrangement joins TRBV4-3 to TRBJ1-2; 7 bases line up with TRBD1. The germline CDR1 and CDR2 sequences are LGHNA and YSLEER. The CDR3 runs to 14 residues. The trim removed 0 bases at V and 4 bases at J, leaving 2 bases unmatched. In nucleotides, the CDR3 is TGCGCCAGCAGCCAAGAAAGGGACAGCTATGGCTACACCTTC. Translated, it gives CASSQERDSYGYTF.

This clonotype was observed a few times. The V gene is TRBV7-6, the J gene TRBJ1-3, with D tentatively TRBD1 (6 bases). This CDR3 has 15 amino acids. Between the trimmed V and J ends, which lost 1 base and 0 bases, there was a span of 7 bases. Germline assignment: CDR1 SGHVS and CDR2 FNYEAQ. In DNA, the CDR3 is TGTGCCAGCAGCTTAGGGACAGCCTCTGGAAACACCATATATTTT. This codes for CASSLGTASGNTIYF.

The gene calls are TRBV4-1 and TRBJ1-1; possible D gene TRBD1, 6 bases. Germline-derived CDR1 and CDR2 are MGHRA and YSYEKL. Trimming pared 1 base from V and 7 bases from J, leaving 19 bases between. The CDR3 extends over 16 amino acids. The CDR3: CASSQAPLTGGVEAFF. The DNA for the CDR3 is TGCGCCAGCAGCCAAGCGCCTCTGACAGGAGGAGTTGAAGCTTTCTTT.

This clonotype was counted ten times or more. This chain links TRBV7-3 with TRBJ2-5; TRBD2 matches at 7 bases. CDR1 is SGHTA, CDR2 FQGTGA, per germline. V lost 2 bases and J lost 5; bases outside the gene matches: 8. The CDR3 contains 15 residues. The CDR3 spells CASSLAGVPQETQYF. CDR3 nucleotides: TGTGCCAGCAGCTTAGCGGGGGTCCCTCAGGAGACCCAGTACTTC.

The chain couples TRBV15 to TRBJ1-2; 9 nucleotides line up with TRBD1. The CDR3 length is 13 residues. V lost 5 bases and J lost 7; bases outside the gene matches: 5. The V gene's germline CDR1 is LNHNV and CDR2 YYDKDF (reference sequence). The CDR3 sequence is CATSLQGASGYTF. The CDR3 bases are TGTGCCACCAGCCTACAGGGGGCTTCTGGCTACACCTTC.

This CDR3 reads CAWSYEVPNYGYTF. In DNA, the CDR3 is TGTGCCTGGAGTTACGAGGTCCCTAACTATGGCTACACCTTC. The chain links TRBV30 to TRBJ1-2; D unresolved. The V end was cut by 2 bases, the J end by 0 bases, with 10 bases between. This CDR3 comprises 14 residues. Per the germline V gene, CDR1 is GTSNPN and CDR2 is SVGIG (reference sequence).

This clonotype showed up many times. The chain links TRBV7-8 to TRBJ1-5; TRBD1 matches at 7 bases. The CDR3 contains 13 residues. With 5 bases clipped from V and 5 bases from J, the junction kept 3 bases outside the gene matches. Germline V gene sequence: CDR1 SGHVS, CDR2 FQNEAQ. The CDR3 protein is CASSRTGDQPQHF. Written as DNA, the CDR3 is TGTGCCAGCAGCCGCACAGGGGATCAGCCCCAGCATTTT.

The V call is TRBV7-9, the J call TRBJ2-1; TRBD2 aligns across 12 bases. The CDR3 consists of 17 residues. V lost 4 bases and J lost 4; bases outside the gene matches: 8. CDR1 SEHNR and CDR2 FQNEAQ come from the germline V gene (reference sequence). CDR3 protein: CASSSRLAGDRYNEQFF. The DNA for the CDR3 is TGTGCCAGCAGCTCTCGACTAGCGGGGGATCGTTACAATGAGCAGTTCTTC.

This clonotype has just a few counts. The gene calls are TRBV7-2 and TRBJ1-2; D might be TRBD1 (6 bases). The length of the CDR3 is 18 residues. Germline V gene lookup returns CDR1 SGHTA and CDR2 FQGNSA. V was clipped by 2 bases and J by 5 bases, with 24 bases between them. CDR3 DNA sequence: TGTGCCAGCAGCTTATATCCAGGGGAGTCTCCCAGGGAGTATGGCTACACCTTC. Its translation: CASSLYPGESPREYGYTF. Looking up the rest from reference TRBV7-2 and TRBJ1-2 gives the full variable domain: GAGVSQSPSNKVTEKGKDVELRCDPISGHTALYWYRQSLGQGLEFLIYFQGNSAPDKSGLPSDRFSAERTGGSVSTLTIQRTQQEDSAVYLCASSLYPGESPREYGYTFGSGTRLTVV.

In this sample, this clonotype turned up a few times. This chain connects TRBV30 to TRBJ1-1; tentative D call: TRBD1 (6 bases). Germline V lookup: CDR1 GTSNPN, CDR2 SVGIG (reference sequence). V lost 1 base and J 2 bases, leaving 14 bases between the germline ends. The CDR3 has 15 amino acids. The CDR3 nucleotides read TGTGCCTGGAGTGGCTGGGGGGCGGGTAACACTGAAGCTTTCTTT. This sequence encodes CAWSGWGAGNTEAFF.

CDR3 residues: CASSPDYSGNTIYF. CDR3 DNA sequence: TGCGCCAGCAGCCCCGATTACTCTGGAAACACCATATATTTT. The rearrangement uses TRBV5-1 and TRBJ1-3; D gene uncertain. V lost 4 bases to trimming and J lost 0 bases, with 8 bases between them. Germline-derived CDR1 and CDR2 are SGHRS and YFSETQ. The CDR3 spans 14 residues.